This T cell receptor beta chain was profiled in a study of cytomegalovirus exposure and HLA in healthy donors. Turning to the study itself: Out of roughly 170 million T cells, an earlier analysis found some 110 million unique TCR beta sequences in total.

Study-level results: TCR beta chain V- and J-gene trimming was linked, in a later analysis, to a missense variant in DCLRE1C. For most TCR sequences rarity was the rule, although some public TCRs occurred in many donors.

V was clipped by 2 bases and J by 2 bases; unmatched bases: 6. Germline CDR1 SGHRS, CDR2 YFSETQ. The CDR3 consists of 16 residues. The PCR used 60 Vbeta and 13 Jbeta primers. In the source study's methods: Per a later analysis, the number of unique TCR beta chains was about 80 million, of which 8.5 million to 11 million were shared. The data were produced by immunoSEQ multiplex PCR, yet TCRdb's version contains in-frame clones alone and is incomplete. The V and J calls and clone size come from that table; D and trimming were worked out from the DNA. The sample carries approximately 150,000 clones, roughly 79% recorded once. To note about this clone: Its antigen is not known.

The sequencing sample was made of PBMCs. The chain carries TRBV5-1 and TRBJ2-5, with 10 bases identical to TRBD2. The receptor's source is a middle-aged man in good health and CMV-seronegative. The CDR3 spells CASSFRAGGSQETQYF. The CDR3 nucleotides read TGCGCCAGCAGCTTCAGAGCGGGAGGGTCACAAGAGACCCAGTACTTC.